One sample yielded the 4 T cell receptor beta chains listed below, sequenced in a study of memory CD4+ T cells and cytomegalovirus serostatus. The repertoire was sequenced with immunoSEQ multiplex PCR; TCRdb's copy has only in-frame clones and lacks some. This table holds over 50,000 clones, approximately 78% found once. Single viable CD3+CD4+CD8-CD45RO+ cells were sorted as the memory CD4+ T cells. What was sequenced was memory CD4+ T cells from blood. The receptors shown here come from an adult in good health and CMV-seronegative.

The CDR3 coding sequence is TGTGCCAGCAGCCTGAGGACGGGGAATGAAAAACTGTTTTTT. Translation: CASSLRTGNEKLFF. The rearrangement links TRBV7-2 to TRBJ1-4; D unclear. This CDR3 is built from 14 residues. Germline loops: CDR1 SGHTA, CDR2 FQGNSA. Trimming cost V 5 bases and J 5 bases, with 12 bases left between them.

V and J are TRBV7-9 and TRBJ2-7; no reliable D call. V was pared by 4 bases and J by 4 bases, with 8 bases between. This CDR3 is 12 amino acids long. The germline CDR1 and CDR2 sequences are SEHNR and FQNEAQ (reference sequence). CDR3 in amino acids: CASSSNVYEQYF. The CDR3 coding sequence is TGTGCCAGCAGCTCCAACGTGTACGAGCAGTACTTC.

The CDR3 nucleotides are TGTGCCAGCAGCTTACGGCCACCAATGAACACTGAAGCTTTCTTT. It translates to CASSLRPPMNTEAFF. The rearrangement links TRBV7-3 to TRBJ1-1; no definite D call. Germline CDR1 reads SGHTA; CDR2 reads FQGTGA. This CDR3 spans 15 amino acids. V lost 2 bases, J lost 0 bases, and 10 bases lay in between.

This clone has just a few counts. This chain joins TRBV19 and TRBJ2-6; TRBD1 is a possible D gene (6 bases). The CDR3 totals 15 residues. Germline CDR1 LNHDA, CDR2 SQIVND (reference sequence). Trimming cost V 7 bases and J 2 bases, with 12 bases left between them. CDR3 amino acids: CASTGRGAGANVLTF. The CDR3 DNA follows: TGTGCCAGTACGGGCAGGGGTGCTGGGGCCAACGTCCTGACTTTC.